This T cell receptor (beta chain) is from a study of immune evolution from preneoplasia to lung adenocarcinoma. CDR3 size: 14 residues. V was pared by 3 bases and J by 5 bases, with 7 bases of the junction left unmatched. Germline V lookup: CDR1 SGHDT, CDR2 YYEEEE. Assay used: immunoSEQ multiplex PCR; TCRdb lists only in-frame clones, some missing. The table lists approximately 4,500 clones, around 82% of them singletons. The sequence was obtained from a person aged 65-85 years with lung adenocarcinoma. This sequence joins TRBV5-6 and TRBJ2-7; 8 nucleotides agree with TRBD1. Sequencing was carried out using FFPE lung adenocarcinoma in situ tissue. The CDR3 DNA sequence: TGTGCCAGCAGCTCTCAGGACAGGGTTGACGAGCAGTACTTC. Encoded protein: CASSSQDRVDEQYF.